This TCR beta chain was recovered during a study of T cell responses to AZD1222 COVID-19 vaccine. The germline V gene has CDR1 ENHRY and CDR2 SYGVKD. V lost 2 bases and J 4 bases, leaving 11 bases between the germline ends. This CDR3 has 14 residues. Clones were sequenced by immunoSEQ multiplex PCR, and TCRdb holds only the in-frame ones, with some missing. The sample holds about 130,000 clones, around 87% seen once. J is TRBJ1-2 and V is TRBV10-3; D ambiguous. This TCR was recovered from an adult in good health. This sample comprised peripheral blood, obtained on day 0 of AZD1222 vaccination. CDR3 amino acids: CAISEDPTVYGYTF. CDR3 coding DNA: TGTGCCATCAGTGAGGACCCGACGGTCTATGGCTACACCTTC.